The 9 T cell receptor beta chains given below trace back to one sample, sequenced in a study of molecular identifiers for immune sequencing clone quantification. MiXCR, applied by TCRdb to the PCR reads, yields one record per CDR3 protein. The table records approximately 670,000 distinct CDR3 sequences, about 20% of them present only once. The material sequenced was naive CD8+ T cells from blood, with Jurkat cell RNA spiked in. The subset denotes: FACS-sorted CD8+CD4-CCR7+CD45RA+ naive T cells. The receptors stem from a human donor in good health. Some libraries in this study had Jurkat cell RNA spiked in.

This clonotype was seen repeatedly, ten times or more. The chain couples TRBV27 to TRBJ2-3; D call uncertain. This CDR3 comprises 15 residues. Germline V gene lookup returns CDR1 MNHEY and CDR2 SMNVEV (reference sequence). V was cut by 2 bases and J by 0 bases, with 9 bases left in between. CDR3 coding DNA: TGTGCCAGCAGTTTAGCGTCAATTAGCACAGATACGCAGTATTTT. This translates into CASSLASISTDTQYF.

This clonotype has a count of ten or more. V usage is TRBV20-1 and J usage is TRBJ2-4; the D is unclear. The CDR3 runs to 13 residues. V lost 0 bases, J lost 0 bases, and 3 bases lay in between. In germline, CDR1 is DFQATT, CDR2 SNEGSKA (reference sequence). CDR3 DNA: TGCAGTGCTAGAGAGCTAGCCAAAAACATTCAGTACTTC. It codes for CSARELAKNIQYF.

As for this clonotype: This may come from a read error, since a much larger clone is one base off. V gene TRBV7-9 combines with J gene TRBJ1-1; 7 bases fit TRBD1. The CDR3 length is 15 residues. Germline V gene sequence: CDR1 SEHNR, CDR2 FQNEAQ (reference sequence). Here the CDR3 reads CASRDSGGMATEALF. CDR3 DNA sequence: TGTGCCAGCAGAGACTCAGGGGGAATGGCCACTGAAGCTCTCTTT.

This clonotype has a handful of counts. The CDR3 DNA reads as TGTGCCAGCAGCACCTCCTTCCCGGCGGACGGAATCTACGAGCAGTACTTC. Residues: CASSTSFPADGIYEQYF. The V call is TRBV4-2, the J call TRBJ2-7; unclear D gene. The CDR3 is 17 residues long. The V end lost 5 bases, the J end lost 3 bases, and 23 bases lay between the germline ends. Germline loops: CDR1 LGHNA, CDR2 YNFKEQ.

The chain carries TRBV9 and TRBJ2-2; 15 positions agree with TRBD2. V was pared by 3 bases and J by 5 bases, with 2 bases of the junction left unmatched. The germline gives CDR1 SGDLS, CDR2 YYNGEE. The CDR3 covers 16 residues. The CDR3 sequence is CASSGTSGGATGELFF. CDR3 DNA sequence: TGTGCCAGCAGCGGGACTAGCGGGGGGGCGACCGGGGAGCTGTTTTTT.

At least ten counts were recorded for this clonotype. The gene calls are TRBV29-1 and TRBJ2-7; D not certain. Germline lookup yields CDR1 SQVTM and CDR2 ANQGSEA. This CDR3 contains 10 residues. V was shortened by 4 bases and J by 7 bases, with 8 bases between the two germline ends. CDR3 sequence: CSVVVVEQYF. The CDR3 DNA follows: TGCAGCGTTGTTGTCGTGGAGCAGTACTTC.

This clonotype turned up a few times. This chain joins TRBV9 and TRBJ2-1, with TRBD1 matching 8 bases. The CDR3 consists of 15 residues. The J segment lost 2 bases and the V segment lost 3 bases, leaving 4 bases of the junction unmatched. Per the germline V gene, CDR1 is SGDLS and CDR2 is YYNGEE. This CDR3 reads CASSGQGAPYNEQFF. The DNA of the CDR3 is TGTGCCAGCAGCGGTCAGGGGGCCCCCTACAATGAGCAGTTCTTC.

This clonotype was picked up many times. This chain uses TRBV19 with TRBJ2-1; 12 positions match TRBD2. The CDR3 spans 15 residues. V was pared by 3 bases and J by 10 bases, with 7 bases of the junction left unmatched. Per the germline V gene, CDR1 is LNHDA and CDR2 is SQIVND (reference sequence). The CDR3 loop is CASSIFGLAGPEQFF. The CDR3 DNA reads TGTGCCAGTAGTATCTTTGGACTAGCGGGGCCGGAGCAGTTCTTC.

With respect to this clonotype: Just one base apart from a much larger clone, this may be a read error. As the CDR3 is not closed by the conserved phenylalanine or tryptophan, this likely results from a read error. The rearrangement joins TRBV4-1 to TRBJ2-5; 9 positions match TRBD2. Germline-derived CDR1 and CDR2 are MGHRA and YSYEKL. The J segment lost 2 bases and the V segment lost 1 base, leaving 5 bases of the junction unmatched. The CDR3 totals 16 residues. CDR3 in DNA: TGCGCCAGCAGCCAAGCGCTAGCGGGGAGGCAAGAGACCCAGTACCTC. Amino acids: CASSQALAGRQETQYL.